This is a list of T cell receptor beta chains from one sample in a study of long-term antiretroviral therapy in people with HIV. Measured with immunoSEQ multiplex PCR; TCRdb has only the in-frame clones, and not every one. The sample carries almost 35,000 clones, about 85% recorded once. The sequenced sample was unsorted PBMCs, obtained approximately 2.9 years before starting antiretroviral therapy. The receptor source for this set is a woman aged 25-40 years with HIV. Both conserved end residues are part of each CDR3. Each record gives: clone size, J gene, D gene, V gene, CDR3 DNA, CDR3 protein. A D gene is named only where the DNA matches it firmly. Only part of the rows carry a size: once, few, many, or a class if the clone is expanded.

few,TRBJ2-3,.,TRBV7-2,TGTGCCAGCAGCTTAATCCGGGGGTCCGGTTATACGCAGTATTTT,CASSLIRGSGYTQYF
.,TRBJ1-6,TRBD1,TRBV9,TGTGCCAGCAGCGTGGCGACAGGGGGCGTTGGCTCACCCCTCCACTTT,CASSVATGGVGSPLHF
.,TRBJ1-3,TRBD1,TRBV6-1,TGTGCCAGCAGTGAAGGGACAGGGGTCGGAAACACCATATATTTT,CASSEGTGVGNTIYF
.,TRBJ2-3,TRBD2,TRBV5-1,TGCGCCAGCAGCTACTCAGCGGGGGCCTTAACAGATACGCAGTATTTT,CASSYSAGALTDTQYF
.,TRBJ2-3,.,TRBV4-1,TGCGCCAGCAGTCAGAGTACTAGCACAGATACGCAGTATTTT,CASSQSTSTDTQYF
.,TRBJ1-1,.,TRBV6-9,TGTGCCAGCAGGGCGGCCAGGACGGAAGCTTTCTTT,CASRAARTEAFF
.,TRBJ2-1,.,TRBV5-1,TGCGCCAGCAGCCCCGGGGTGGCGAGTTCCAATGAGCAGTTCTTC,CASSPGVASSNEQFF
once,TRBJ2-5,TRBD2,TRBV4-1,TGCGCCAGCAGCCCGGGGACTAGCGGGTTCCTGCAAGAGACCCAGTACTTC,CASSPGTSGFLQETQYF
.,TRBJ2-1,.,TRBV6-5,TGTGCCAGCAGTTACGCCGCCGGCCACAATGAGCAGTTCTTC,CASSYAAGHNEQFF
.,TRBJ2-3,.,TRBV7-3,TGTGCCAGCAGCCTCCCTGGGGATACGCAGTATTTT,CASSLPGDTQYF
.,TRBJ1-2,.,TRBV9,TGTGCCAGCAACCCAGTGGGGGGAGTAAACTATGGCTACACCTTC,CASNPVGGVNYGYTF
.,TRBJ1-2,.,TRBV6-1,TGTGCCAGCAGTGTCCGGGACAAGGACTACTTAGGCTACACCTTC,CASSVRDKDYLGYTF
.,TRBJ2-7,.,TRBV2,TGTGCCAGCAGCCCGACAGTTAGCCCCTACGAGCAGTACTTC,CASSPTVSPYEQYF
.,TRBJ1-2,TRBD1,TRBV7-3,TGTGCCAGCAGCCAAGGACAGGGGCGGGAGCATGGCTACACCTTC,CASSQGQGREHGYTF
.,TRBJ1-4,TRBD1,TRBV5-1,TGCGCCAGCAGACCGGGACAGACAGAAAAACTGTTTTTT,CASRPGQTEKLFF
few,TRBJ2-7,.,TRBV7-2,TGTGCCAGCAGCTTAAGGGGCTACGAGCAGTACTTC,CASSLRGYEQYF
.,TRBJ1-2,TRBD1,TRBV4-1,TGCGCCAGCAGCCAAGCAGAGGAGGGGGCCATGTATGGCTACACCTTC,CASSQAEEGAMYGYTF